This T cell receptor beta chain is from a study of blood T cell repertoires in COVID-19. The CDR3 extends over 14 amino acids. V shed 3 bases, J shed 2 bases, and the junction held 3 bases outside the gene matches. Germline V lookup: CDR1 SGHTA, CDR2 FQGTGA. Profiling relied on immunoSEQ multiplex PCR, and the TCRdb table lists in-frame clones only, not all of them. The sample has about 240,000 clones, 82% seen once. Sequencing used peripheral blood. This receptor was obtained from a woman aged 55-70 years with active or convalescent COVID-19. J is TRBJ1-1 and V is TRBV7-3; TRBD1 matches at 7 bases. The CDR3 DNA is TGTGCCAGCAGCTTCGGACAGGCCAACACTGAAGCTTTCTTT. This encodes CASSFGQANTEAFF.